The next 18 T cell receptor beta chains were all read from a single sample in a study of blood T cell repertoires in COVID-19 (TCRdb year 2020). The library was generated by the immunoSEQ multiplex PCR assay. The table comes from immuneACCESS by way of TCRdb, which keeps in-frame sequences with V and J called. Part of the clones is missing from these tables; in studies checked, under half for an unresolved V gene and the rest for unknown reasons. Across this sample there are some 370,000 clones, with roughly 87% seen only once. The ten largest clonotypes hold around 5% of the sample. The material sequenced was PBMCs or T cells enriched from blood (not recorded which). These receptors came from a woman aged 45-60 years who had recovered from COVID-19.

V usage is TRBV7-9 and J usage is TRBJ1-2; 10 positions agree with TRBD1. Trimming cost V 8 bases and J 7 bases; bases outside gene matches: 10. The CDR3 contains 14 residues. Germline V lookup: CDR1 SEHNR, CDR2 FQNEAQ (reference sequence). The CDR3 spells CASGAGTGEVGYTF. CDR3 nucleotide sequence: TGTGCCAGCGGGGCCGGGACAGGGGAGGTTGGCTACACCTTC.

This chain joins TRBV12-3 or TRBV12-4 and TRBJ1-3, with D hard to call. The V end was cut by 4 bases, the J end by 4 bases, with 8 bases between. The CDR3 is made up of 13 amino acids. CDR3 sequence (DNA): TGTGCCAGCAGTTCTGGGCCGGGAAACACCATATATTTT. It codes for CASSSGPGNTIYF.

The rearrangement links TRBV4-3 to TRBJ1-2; possibly TRBD1 for D (5 bases). The CDR3 consists of 15 residues. Trimming left V 1 base short and J 1 base short, with 10 bases between. Germline V gene lookup returns CDR1 LGHNA and CDR2 YSLEER. This CDR3 reads CASSQGQGNNYGYTF. For the CDR3, the DNA is TGCGCCAGCAGCCAAGGGCAGGGAAATAACTATGGCTACACCTTC.

In its sample, this clone was seen a few times. The chain employs TRBV30 and TRBJ1-2, with a tentative D call TRBD1 (5 bases). CDR1 and CDR2 from the germline V gene are GTSNPN and SVGIG (reference sequence). The CDR3 is 12 amino acids. With 1 base removed from V and 4 bases from J, the gap between germline ends came to 7 bases. CDR3 in amino acids: CAWSADSYGYTF. The CDR3 bases are TGTGCCTGGAGTGCAGACAGCTATGGCTACACCTTC.

This clone has only one observation. V gene TRBV3-1 (or the pseudogene TRBV3-2) combines with J gene TRBJ1-1, with 9 nucleotides matching TRBD1. The CDR3 is 18 residues long. Trimming at V came to 5 bases and at J to 6 bases, leaving 19 bases not matched to a gene. The germline CDR1 and CDR2 sequences are LGHDT and YNNKEL (reference sequence). The CDR3 DNA sequence: TGTGCCAGCAGCTTTTCCCCGGGACAGGGCTCTTCAAGCGCTGAAGCTTTCTTT. Translated: CASSFSPGQGSSSAEAFF.

This clone was picked up one time. The chain links TRBV11-2 to TRBJ1-3, with D tentatively TRBD1 (6 bases). V was pared by 5 bases and J by 4 bases, with 12 bases between. The germline CDR1 and CDR2 sequences are SGHAT and FQNNGV. The CDR3 runs 14 residues. The CDR3 region is CASSPRTDGNTIYF. The CDR3 DNA reads TGTGCCAGCAGCCCTCGGACAGACGGAAACACCATATATTTT.

This rearrangement joins TRBV6-5 to TRBJ1-2; unclear D gene. Germline loops: CDR1 MNHEY, CDR2 SVGAGI. Trimming pared 5 bases from V and 1 base from J, leaving 14 bases between. There are 15 residues in the CDR3. In DNA, the CDR3 is TGTGCCAGCAGTAGCATATCGACGGGTAACTATGGCTACACCTTC. Its protein product is CASSSISTGNYGYTF.

The V gene is TRBV14, the J gene TRBJ1-2, with D perhaps TRBD1 (5 bases). Germline V lookup: CDR1 SGHDN, CDR2 FVKESK. Between the trimmed V and J ends, which lost 0 bases and 11 bases, there was a span of 22 bases. CDR3 size: 16 residues. CDR3 DNA: TGTGCCAGCAGCCAAGACCTCTTGTCAGGGAGGGTCCGTTACACCTTC. It translates to CASSQDLLSGRVRYTF.

This chain links TRBV12-3 or TRBV12-4 with TRBJ1-2, with D possibly being TRBD1 (6 bases). Trimming stripped 6 bases from V and 2 bases from J, with 10 bases between. This CDR3 spans 13 amino acids. This chain's CDR3 is CASRAGTNYGYTF. The CDR3 DNA follows: TGTGCCAGCAGAGCCGGGACAAACTATGGCTACACCTTC.

This clone was observed a handful of times. The genes are TRBV7-3 and TRBJ2-1, with 16 bases identical to TRBD2. The germline gives CDR1 SGHTA, CDR2 FQGTGA. With V trimmed by 5 bases and J by 8 bases, 15 bases remained unmatched. The CDR3 totals 19 residues. CDR3 DNA sequence: TGTGCCAGCAGCCGCTCAAAGGGACTAGCGGGAGGGCCAGGAGATGAGCAGTTCTTC. It codes for CASSRSKGLAGGPGDEQFF.

This rearrangement joins TRBV19 to TRBJ1-2; no clear D gene. The CDR3 covers 14 residues. Germline V CDR1 and CDR2: LNHDA, SQIVND (reference sequence). The germline V and J ends were trimmed by 5 bases and 4 bases, with 14 bases remaining between them. The CDR3 loop is CASSLPGSPYGYTF. The CDR3 DNA reads TGTGCCAGTAGTCTTCCGGGGAGCCCCTATGGCTACACCTTC.

CDR3 sequence reads: CASRSRDTRGYGYTF. The CDR3 bases are TGTGCCAGTAGATCCCGGGACACCAGGGGCTATGGCTACACCTTC. This chain connects TRBV19 to TRBJ1-2; possibly TRBD1 for D (6 bases). The CDR3 extends over 15 amino acids. The V gene lost 6 bases and the J gene lost 4 bases, with 18 bases spanning the gap. Per the germline V gene, CDR1 is LNHDA and CDR2 is SQIVND (reference sequence).

V is TRBV5-1 and J is TRBJ2-7; 9 bases align to TRBD1. Looked up from germline, CDR1 is SGHRS and CDR2 is YFSETQ. CDR3 length: 17 residues. With 5 bases clipped from V and 0 bases from J, the junction kept 12 bases outside the gene matches. The CDR3 sequence: CASSPDRGSSSSYEQYF. As DNA, the CDR3 is TGCGCCAGCAGTCCCGACAGGGGGAGTTCTAGCTCCTACGAGCAGTACTTC.

This clone was found a few times. The sample holds other DNA sequences that translate to the same CDR3. This chain links TRBV5-1 with TRBJ1-1, with 8 bases fitting TRBD1. Trimming removed 2 bases from V and 1 base from J; junction bases left unmatched: 1. Germline V gene data show CDR1 as SGHRS and CDR2 as YFSETQ. The CDR3 has 14 amino acids. CDR3 sequence (DNA): TGCGCCAGCAGCTTAGACAGGGGGAACACTGAAGCTTTCTTT. Amino acids: CASSLDRGNTEAFF. Looking up the rest from reference TRBV5-1 and TRBJ1-1 gives the full variable domain: KAGVTQTPRYLIKTRGQQVTLSCSPISGHRSVSWYQQTPGQGLQFLFEYFSETQRNKGNFPGRFSGRQFSNSRSEMNVSTLELGDSALYLCASSLDRGNTEAFFGQGTRLTVV.

A remark on this clone: Other DNA sequences in the sample encode the same CDR3. The chain uses TRBV7-9 and TRBJ1-5; a weak D match, TRBD1 (5 bases). V dropped 0 bases and J dropped 3 bases, with 6 bases sitting between them. This CDR3 has 14 amino acids. Per germline, CDR1 SEHNR and CDR2 FQNEAQ (reference sequence). The CDR3 loop reads CASSLAGDNQPQHF. The DNA of the CDR3 is TGTGCCAGCAGCTTAGCAGGGGACAATCAGCCCCAGCATTTT.

This clone was counted a few times. This sequence joins TRBV4-2 and TRBJ2-7, with a possible D match to TRBD1 (5 bases). Germline V CDR1 and CDR2: LGHNA, YNFKEQ. The CDR3 runs 14 residues. V lost 4 bases, J lost 0 bases, and 10 bases lay in between. CDR3 DNA sequence: TGTGCCAGCAGCCTTGCAGACAGCTCCTACGAGCAGTACTTC. Its translation: CASSLADSSYEQYF.

V usage is TRBV4-1 and J usage is TRBJ1-1, with 9 bases matching TRBD1. Germline loops: CDR1 MGHRA, CDR2 YSYEKL. V lost 1 base and J lost 2; bases outside the gene matches: 5. The CDR3 sequence is 16 residues long. CDR3 DNA sequence: TGCGCCAGCAGCCAAGGGGACAGGGATTCAAACACTGAAGCTTTCTTT. Translated: CASSQGDRDSNTEAFF.

The gene calls are TRBV10-3 and TRBJ1-5, with 8 bases lining up with TRBD1. Germline V lookup: CDR1 ENHRY, CDR2 SYGVKD. Losses at the gene ends were 5 bases for V and 3 bases for J; bases not matched to a gene: 6. The CDR3 extends over 15 amino acids. CDR3 DNA: TGTGCCATCAGTCCCGGGACAGGTTACAATCAGCCCCAGCATTTT. It specifies CAISPGTGYNQPQHF.